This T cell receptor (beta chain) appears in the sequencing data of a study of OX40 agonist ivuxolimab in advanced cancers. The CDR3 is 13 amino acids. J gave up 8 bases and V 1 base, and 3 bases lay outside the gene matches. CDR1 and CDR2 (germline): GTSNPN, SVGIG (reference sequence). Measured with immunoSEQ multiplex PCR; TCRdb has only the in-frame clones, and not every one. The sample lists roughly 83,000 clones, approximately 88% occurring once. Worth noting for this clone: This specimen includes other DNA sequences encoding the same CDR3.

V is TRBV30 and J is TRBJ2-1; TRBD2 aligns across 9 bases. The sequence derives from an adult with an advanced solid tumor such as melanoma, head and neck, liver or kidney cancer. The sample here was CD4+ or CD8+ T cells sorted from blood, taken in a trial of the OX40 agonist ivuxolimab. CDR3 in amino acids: CAWSGRGGYEQFF. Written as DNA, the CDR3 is TGTGCCTGGAGTGGGCGGGGGGGCTATGAGCAGTTCTTC. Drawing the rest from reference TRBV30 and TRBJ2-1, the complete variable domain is SQTIHQWPATLVQPVGSPLSLECTVEGTSNPNLYWYRQAAGRGLQLLFYSVGIGQISSEVPQNLSASRPQDRQFILSSKKLLLSDSGFYLCAWSGRGGYEQFFGPGTRLTVL.